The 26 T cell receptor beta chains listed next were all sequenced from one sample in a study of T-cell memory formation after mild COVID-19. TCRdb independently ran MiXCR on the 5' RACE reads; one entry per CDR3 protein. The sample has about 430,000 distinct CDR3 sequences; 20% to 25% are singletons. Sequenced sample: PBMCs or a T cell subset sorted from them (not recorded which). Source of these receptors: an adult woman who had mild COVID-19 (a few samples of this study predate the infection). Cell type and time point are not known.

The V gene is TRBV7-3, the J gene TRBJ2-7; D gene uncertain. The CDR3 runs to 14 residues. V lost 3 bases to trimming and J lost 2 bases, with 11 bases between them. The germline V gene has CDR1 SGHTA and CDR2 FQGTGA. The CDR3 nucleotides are TGTGCCAGCAGCTTTGGGTCAGCTCCCTACGAGCAGTACTTC. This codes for CASSFGSAPYEQYF.

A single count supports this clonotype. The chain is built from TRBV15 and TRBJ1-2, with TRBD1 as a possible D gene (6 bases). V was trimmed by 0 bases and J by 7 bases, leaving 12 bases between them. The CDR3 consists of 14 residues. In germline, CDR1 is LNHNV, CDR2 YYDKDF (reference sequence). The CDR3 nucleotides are TGTGCCACCAGCAGAGATCGGGGGGCAGTTGGCTACACCTTC. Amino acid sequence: CATSRDRGAVGYTF.

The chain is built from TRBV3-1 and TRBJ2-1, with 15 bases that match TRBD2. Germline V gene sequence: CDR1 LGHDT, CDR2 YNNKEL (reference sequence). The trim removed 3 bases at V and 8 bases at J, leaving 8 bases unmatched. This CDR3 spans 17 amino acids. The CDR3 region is CASSHGLAGGPGDEQFF. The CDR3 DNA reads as TGTGCCAGCAGCCACGGACTAGCGGGAGGGCCGGGAGATGAGCAGTTCTTC.

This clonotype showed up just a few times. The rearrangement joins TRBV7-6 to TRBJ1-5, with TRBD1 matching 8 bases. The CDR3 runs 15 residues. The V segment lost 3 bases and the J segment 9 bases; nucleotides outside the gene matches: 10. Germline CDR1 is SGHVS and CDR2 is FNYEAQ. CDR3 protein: CASSFRDRGITPQHF. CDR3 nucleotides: TGTGCCAGCAGCTTCCGTGACAGGGGTATCACGCCCCAGCATTTT. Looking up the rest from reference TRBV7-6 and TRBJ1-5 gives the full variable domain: GAGVSQSPRYKVTKRGQDVALRCDPISGHVSLYWYRQALGQGPEFLTYFNYEAQQDKSGLPNDRFSAERPEGSISTLTIQRTEQRDSAMYRCASSFRDRGITPQHFGDGTRLSIL.

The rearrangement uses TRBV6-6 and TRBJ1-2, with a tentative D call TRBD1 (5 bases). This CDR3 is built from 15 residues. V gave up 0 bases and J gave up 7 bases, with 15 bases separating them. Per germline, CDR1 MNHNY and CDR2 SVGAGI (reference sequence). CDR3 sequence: CASSYSETAFSGYTF. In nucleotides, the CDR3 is TGTGCCAGCAGTTACTCCGAGACAGCCTTTAGTGGCTACACCTTC.

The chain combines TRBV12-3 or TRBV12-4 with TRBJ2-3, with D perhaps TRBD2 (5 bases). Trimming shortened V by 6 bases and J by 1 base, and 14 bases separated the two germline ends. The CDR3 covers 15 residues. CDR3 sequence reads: CASRPSASRTDTQYF. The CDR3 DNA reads TGTGCCAGCAGGCCCTCGGCTAGCCGCACAGATACGCAGTATTTT.

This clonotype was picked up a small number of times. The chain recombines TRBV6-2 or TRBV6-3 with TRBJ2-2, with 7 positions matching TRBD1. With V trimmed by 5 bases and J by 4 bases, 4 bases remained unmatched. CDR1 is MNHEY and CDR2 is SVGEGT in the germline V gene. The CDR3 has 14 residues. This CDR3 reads CASSTTGLTGELFF. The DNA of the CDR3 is TGTGCCAGCAGTACGACAGGGCTCACCGGGGAGCTGTTTTTT.

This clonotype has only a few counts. Here the CDR3 reads CASSRYSGYQETQYF. The CDR3 DNA is TGTGCCAGCAGCCGTTATAGCGGTTACCAAGAGACCCAGTACTTC. The chain couples TRBV11-1 to TRBJ2-5, with a possible D match to TRBD2 (6 bases). The V gene lost 5 bases and the J gene lost 0 bases, with 13 bases spanning the gap. This CDR3 has 15 residues. Germline CDR1 is SGHAT and CDR2 is FQDESV (reference sequence). Looking up the rest from reference TRBV11-1 and TRBJ2-5 gives the full variable domain: EAEVAQSPRYKITEKSQAVAFWCDPISGHATLYWYRQILGQGPELLVQFQDESVVDDSQLPKDRFSAERLKGVDSTLKIQPAELGDSAMYLCASSRYSGYQETQYFGPGTRLLVL.

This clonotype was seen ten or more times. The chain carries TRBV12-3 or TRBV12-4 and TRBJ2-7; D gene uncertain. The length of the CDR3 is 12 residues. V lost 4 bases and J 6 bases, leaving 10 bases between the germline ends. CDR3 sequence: CASSSDSGEQYF. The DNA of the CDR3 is TGTGCCAGCAGTTCTGATTCCGGCGAGCAGTACTTC.

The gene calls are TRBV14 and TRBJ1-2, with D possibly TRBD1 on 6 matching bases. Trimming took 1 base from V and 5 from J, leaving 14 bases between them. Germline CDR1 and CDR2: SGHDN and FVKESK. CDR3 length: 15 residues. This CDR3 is CASSQASRGLYGYTF. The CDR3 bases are TGTGCCAGCAGCCAAGCGTCCAGGGGACTATATGGCTACACCTTC.

In nucleotides, the CDR3 is TGTGCCAGCAGGCGACAGCGAGCAGATACGCAGTATTTT. It is translated as CASRRQRADTQYF. This chain links TRBV28 with TRBJ2-3; weak D call: TRBD1 (5 bases). The CDR3 has 13 amino acids. The germline CDR1 and CDR2 sequences are MDHEN and SYDVKM. V was pared by 6 bases and J by 4 bases, with 11 bases between.

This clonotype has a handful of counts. The CDR3 loop reads CASSLASRLDRLIHWDTDTQYF. The CDR3 coding sequence is TGTGCCAGCAGCTTAGCCAGTCGATTGGACAGGCTCATACACTGGGACACAGATACGCAGTATTTT. This chain connects TRBV7-9 to TRBJ2-3; 7 bases are a match to TRBD1. Looked up from germline, CDR1 is SEHNR and CDR2 is FQNEAQ (reference sequence). The CDR3 covers 22 residues. Unmatched junction bases numbered 23, after V lost 0 bases and J lost 2 bases. Variable domain in full (rest from reference TRBV7-9 and TRBJ2-3): DTGVSQNPRHKITKRGQNVTFRCDPISEHNRLYWYRQTLGQGPEFLTYFQNEAQLEKSRLLSDRFSAERPKGSFSTLEIQRTEQGDSAMYLCASSLASRLDRLIHWDTDTQYFGPGTRLTVL.

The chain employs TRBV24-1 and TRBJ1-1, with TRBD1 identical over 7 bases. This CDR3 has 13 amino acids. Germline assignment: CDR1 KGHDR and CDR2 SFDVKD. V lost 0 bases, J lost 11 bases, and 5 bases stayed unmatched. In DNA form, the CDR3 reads TGTGCCACCAGTGATTTGCCAGGGGGGGACGCTTTCTTT. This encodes CATSDLPGGDAFF.

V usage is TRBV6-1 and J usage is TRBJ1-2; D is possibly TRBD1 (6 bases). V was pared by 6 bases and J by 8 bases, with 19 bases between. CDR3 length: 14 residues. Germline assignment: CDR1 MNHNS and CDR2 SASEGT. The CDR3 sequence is CASSKPGTLRGYTF. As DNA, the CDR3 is TGTGCCAGCAGCAAACCGGGGACACTGAGAGGCTACACCTTC.

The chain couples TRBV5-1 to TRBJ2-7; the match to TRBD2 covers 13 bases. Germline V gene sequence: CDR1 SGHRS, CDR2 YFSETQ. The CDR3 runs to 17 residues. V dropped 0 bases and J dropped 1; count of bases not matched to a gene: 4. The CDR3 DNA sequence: TGCGCCAGCAGCTTGGCCCGGACTAGCGGGAGATCCTACGAGCAGTACTTC. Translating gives CASSLARTSGRSYEQYF.

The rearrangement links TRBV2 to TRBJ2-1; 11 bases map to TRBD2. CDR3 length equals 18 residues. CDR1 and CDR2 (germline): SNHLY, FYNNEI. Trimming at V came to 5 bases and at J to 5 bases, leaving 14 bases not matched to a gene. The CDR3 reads CASSYLVSGRALDNEQFF. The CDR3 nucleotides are TGTGCCAGCAGTTATCTTGTTAGCGGGAGGGCTTTGGACAATGAGCAGTTCTTC. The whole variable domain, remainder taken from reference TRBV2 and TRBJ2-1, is EPEVTQTPSHQVTQMGQEVILRCVPISNHLYFYWYRQILGQKVEFLVSFYNNEISEKSEIFDDQFSVERPDGSNFTLKIRSTKLEDSAMYFCASSYLVSGRALDNEQFFGPGTRLTVL.

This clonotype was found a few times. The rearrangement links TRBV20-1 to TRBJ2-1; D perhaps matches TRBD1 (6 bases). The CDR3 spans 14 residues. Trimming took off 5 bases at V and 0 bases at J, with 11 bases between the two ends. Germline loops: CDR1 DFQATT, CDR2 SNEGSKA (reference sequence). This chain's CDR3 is CSAGGLSSYNEQFF. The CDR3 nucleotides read TGCAGTGCTGGGGGCCTAAGCTCCTACAATGAGCAGTTCTTC.

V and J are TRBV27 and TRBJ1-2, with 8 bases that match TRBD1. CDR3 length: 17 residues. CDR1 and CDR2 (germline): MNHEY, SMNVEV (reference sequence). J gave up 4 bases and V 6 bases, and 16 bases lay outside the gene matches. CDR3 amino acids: CASRRDRSASDPYGYTF. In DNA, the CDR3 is TGTGCCAGCAGACGGGACAGGAGCGCCTCCGATCCCTATGGCTACACCTTC.

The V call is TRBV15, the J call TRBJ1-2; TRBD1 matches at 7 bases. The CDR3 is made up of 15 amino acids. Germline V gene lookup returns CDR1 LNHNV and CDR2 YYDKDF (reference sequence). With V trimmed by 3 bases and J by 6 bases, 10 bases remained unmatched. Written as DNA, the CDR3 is TGTGCCACCAGCAGGACAGGGAGGAGGTGGAATGGCTACACCTTC. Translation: CATSRTGRRWNGYTF.

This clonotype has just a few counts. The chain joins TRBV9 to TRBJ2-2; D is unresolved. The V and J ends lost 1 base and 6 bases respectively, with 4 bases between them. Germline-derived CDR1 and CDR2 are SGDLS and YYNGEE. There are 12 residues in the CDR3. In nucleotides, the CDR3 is TGTGCCAGCAGCGTATACCCCGGGGAGCTGTTTTTT. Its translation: CASSVYPGELFF.

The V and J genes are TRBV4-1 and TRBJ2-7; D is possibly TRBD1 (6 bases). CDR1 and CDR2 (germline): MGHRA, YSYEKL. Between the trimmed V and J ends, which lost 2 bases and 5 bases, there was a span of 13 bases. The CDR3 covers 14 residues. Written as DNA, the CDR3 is TGCGCCAGCAGCCAACAACAGGGAATCAACGAGCAGTACTTC. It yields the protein CASSQQQGINEQYF.

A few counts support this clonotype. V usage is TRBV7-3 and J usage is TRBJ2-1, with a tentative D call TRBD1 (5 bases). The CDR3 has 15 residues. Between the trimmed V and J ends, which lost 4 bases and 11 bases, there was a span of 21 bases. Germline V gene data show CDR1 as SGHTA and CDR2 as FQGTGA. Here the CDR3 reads CASSSDTAPRQQQFF. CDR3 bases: TGTGCCAGCAGCTCAGACACCGCTCCGAGACAGCAGCAGTTCTTC. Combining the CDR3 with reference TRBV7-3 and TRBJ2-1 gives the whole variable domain GAGVSQTPSNKVTEKGKYVELRCDPISGHTALYWYRQSLGQGPEFLIYFQGTGAADDSGLPNDRFFAVRPEGSVSTLKIQRTERGDSAVYLCASSSDTAPRQQQFFGPGTRLTVL.

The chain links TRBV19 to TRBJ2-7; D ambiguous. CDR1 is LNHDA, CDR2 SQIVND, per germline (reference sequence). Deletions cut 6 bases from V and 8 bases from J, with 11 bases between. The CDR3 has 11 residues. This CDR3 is CASRDLTQQYF. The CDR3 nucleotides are TGTGCCAGTAGGGACCTCACGCAGCAGTACTTC.

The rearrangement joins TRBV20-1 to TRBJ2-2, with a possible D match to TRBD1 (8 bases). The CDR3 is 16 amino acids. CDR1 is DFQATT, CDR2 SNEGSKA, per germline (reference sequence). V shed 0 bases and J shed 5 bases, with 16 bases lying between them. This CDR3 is CSARDRTGRGTGELFF. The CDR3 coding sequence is TGCAGTGCTAGAGATCGGACAGGGAGGGGGACCGGGGAGCTGTTTTTT.

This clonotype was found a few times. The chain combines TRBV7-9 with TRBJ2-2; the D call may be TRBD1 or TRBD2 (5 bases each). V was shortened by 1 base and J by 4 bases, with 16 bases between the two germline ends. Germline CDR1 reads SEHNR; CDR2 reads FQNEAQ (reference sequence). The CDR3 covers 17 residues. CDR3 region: CASSLGLEGMSTGELFF. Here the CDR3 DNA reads TGTGCCAGCAGCTTAGGCCTCGAGGGGATGAGCACCGGGGAGCTGTTTTTT.

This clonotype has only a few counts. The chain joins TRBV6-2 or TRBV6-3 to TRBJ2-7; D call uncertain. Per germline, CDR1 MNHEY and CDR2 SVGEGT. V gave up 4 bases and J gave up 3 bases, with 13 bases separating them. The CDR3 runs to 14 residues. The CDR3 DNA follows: TGTGCCAGCAGTTTTGGCGAATGGGACTACGAGCAGTACTTC. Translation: CASSFGEWDYEQYF.